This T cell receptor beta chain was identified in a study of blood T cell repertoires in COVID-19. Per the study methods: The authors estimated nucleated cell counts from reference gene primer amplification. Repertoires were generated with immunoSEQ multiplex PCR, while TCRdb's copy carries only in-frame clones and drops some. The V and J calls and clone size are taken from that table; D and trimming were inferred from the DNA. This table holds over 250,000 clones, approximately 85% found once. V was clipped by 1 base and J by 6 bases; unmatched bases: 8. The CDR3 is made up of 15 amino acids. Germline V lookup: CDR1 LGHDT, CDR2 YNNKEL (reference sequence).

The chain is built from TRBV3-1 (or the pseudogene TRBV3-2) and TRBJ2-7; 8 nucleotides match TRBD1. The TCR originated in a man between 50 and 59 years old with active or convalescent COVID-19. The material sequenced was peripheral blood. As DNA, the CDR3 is TGTGCCAGCAGCCAAGTCAGACAGGGGTATGGCGAGCAGTACTTC. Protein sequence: CASSQVRQGYGEQYF.